The present T cell receptor beta chain was sequenced within a study of post-analysis software for immune sequencing data (dated by TCRdb to between 2015 and 2016). Broadly, across the study: Recorded disease courses included relapsing-remitting, secondary progressive and progressive-relapsing multiple sclerosis, with some patients lacking subtype annotation. A subset of samples was prepared in parallel using single-end sample barcoding, then pooled and co-amplified after Illumina adapter ligation. The patient repertoires were compared against 10 to 12 previously published healthy control repertoires obtained from donors aged 6 to 25 years. General study outcomes and caveats: The control group was slightly older than the multiple sclerosis patient group. Strong co-clustering of samples prepared in the same batch was shown by direct clustering with F measure, prompting a batch-effect correction. Multiple sclerosis patients had significantly lower normalized Chao1 diversity than controls, a result that suggests substantial peripheral T-cell clonal expansion. Patients showed significantly higher frequencies than controls for roughly 5 TRBV segments, among them TRBV5-6, TRBV5-1 and TRBV20-1.

To demonstrate the VDJtools post-analysis software, the study profiled TCR beta repertoires from the peripheral blood of about a dozen young patients with multiple sclerosis. The multiple sclerosis patients were children and adolescents ranging in age from about 6 to 17 years. CDR1 and CDR2 were assigned from the germline V gene (reference sequence) as DFQATT and SNEGSKA. The CDR3 holds 14 amino acids from the cysteine to the phenylalanine. The retained sequence is limited to the CDR3, 42 bases, with the frame set at the first base. Trimming costs V 0 bases and J 6 bases, and their ends lie 12 bases apart. Libraries were built with PCR. Sequencing took place on an Illumina HiSeq 2500. Unique molecular identifiers were incorporated into TCR beta cDNA libraries to reduce PCR and sequencing biases. Every 1 to 10 million input T cells yielded about 500,000 cDNA molecules, meaning each molecule approximated one T cell. The same protocol used for the earlier healthy control dataset was applied to prepare and sequence the patient libraries. Samples belonging to the same batch were prepared together, multiplexed and sequenced on a shared HiSeq lane. The authors processed their data as follows. MIGEC handled the raw barcoded reads, throwing out single-read molecular identifier groups before consensus assembly and CDR3 extraction. Clonotype tables were post-analysed with VDJtools, and diversity was normalized by down-sampling all datasets to the smallest sample size. In repertoire overlap clustering, CDR3 amino acid sequences, but not nucleotide sequences, were matched to correct batch-related cross-sample contamination. TCRdb reran the public reads through fastp at Q25 and MiXCR, keeping productive beta chains. Rows matching on CDR3 protein sequence are summarized as one entry with the most common DNA and genes. TCRdb's processing, not the authors', yielded these V and J calls. The sample yields about 800,000 distinct CDR3 sequences; 25% to 30% were counted once. The ten largest clonotypes hold roughly 0.54% of the sample.

This clonotype appeared a few times. The antigen this receptor binds is unknown. No quality values exist for individual bases; no much larger clone is one base distant. What was sequenced was blood. This chain joins TRBV20-1 to TRBJ1-5, and TRBD1 may be the D gene, going by 6 matching bases. The TCR was taken from a girl aged 10 to 17 with multiple sclerosis. The CDR3 is CSARDIQGGQPQHF. The nucleotide sequence reads TGCAGTGCTAGAGATATACAGGGCGGTCAGCCCCAGCATTTT.